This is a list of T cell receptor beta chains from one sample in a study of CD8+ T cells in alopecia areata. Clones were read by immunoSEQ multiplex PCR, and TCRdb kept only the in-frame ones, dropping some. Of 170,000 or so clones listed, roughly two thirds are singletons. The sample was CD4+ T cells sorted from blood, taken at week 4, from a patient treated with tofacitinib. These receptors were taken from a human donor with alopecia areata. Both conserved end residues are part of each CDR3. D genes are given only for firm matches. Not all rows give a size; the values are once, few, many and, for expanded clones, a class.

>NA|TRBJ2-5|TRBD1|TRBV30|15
CAWSPGTGGLETQYF
TGTGCCTGGAGTCCCGGGACAGGGGGATTGGAGACCCAGTACTTC
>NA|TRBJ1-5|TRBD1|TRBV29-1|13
CSVGGTGDQPQHF
TGCAGCGTTGGGGGGACAGGGGATCAGCCCCAGCATTTT
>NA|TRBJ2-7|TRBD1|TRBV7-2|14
CASRSTGGYYEQYF
TGTGCCAGCAGGTCGACAGGGGGTTACTACGAGCAGTACTTC
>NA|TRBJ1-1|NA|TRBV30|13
CAWNHRVFTEAFF
TGTGCCTGGAACCACAGGGTATTCACTGAAGCTTTCTTT
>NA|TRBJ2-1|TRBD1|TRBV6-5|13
CASSRQGAGEQFF
TGTGCCAGCAGTAGACAGGGGGCAGGTGAGCAGTTCTTC
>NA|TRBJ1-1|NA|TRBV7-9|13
CASSAAGNTEAFF
TGTGCCAGCAGCGCCGCGGGGAACACTGAAGCTTTCTTT
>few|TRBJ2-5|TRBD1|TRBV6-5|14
CASGVTGAGETQYF
TGTGCCAGCGGAGTGACAGGGGCGGGAGAGACCCAGTACTTC
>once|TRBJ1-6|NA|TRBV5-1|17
CASSSTVALLGNSPLHF
TGCGCCAGCAGCAGCACAGTCGCCCTTTTGGGTAATTCACCCCTCCACTTT
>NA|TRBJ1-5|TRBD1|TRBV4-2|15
CASSQDPQGDQPQHF
TGTGCCAGCAGCCAAGACCCACAGGGGGACCAGCCCCAGCATTTT
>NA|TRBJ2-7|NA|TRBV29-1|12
CSARTDFYEQYF
TGCAGCGCGCGGACAGACTTCTACGAGCAGTACTTC
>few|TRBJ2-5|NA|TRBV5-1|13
CASNRGSGETQYF
TGCGCCAGTAACCGGGGTTCCGGAGAGACCCAGTACTTC
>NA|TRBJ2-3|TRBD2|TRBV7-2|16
CASSFLQRGRGHTQYF
TGTGCCAGCAGCTTCCTACAGCGGGGGCGGGGCCATACGCAGTATTTT
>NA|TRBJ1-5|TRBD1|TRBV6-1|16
CASSEGGFTGDQPQHF
TGTGCCAGCAGTGAAGGAGGTTTCACAGGGGATCAGCCCCAGCATTTT
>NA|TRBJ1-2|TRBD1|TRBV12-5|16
CASGLTRGQGTRDDTF
TGTGCTAGTGGTTTGACCCGAGGACAGGGAACGCGTGATGACACCTTC
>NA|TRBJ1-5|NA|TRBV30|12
CAFGLYNQPQHF
TGTGCCTTTGGACTGTACAATCAGCCCCAGCATTTT
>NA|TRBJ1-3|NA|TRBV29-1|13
CSVGSGSGNTIYF
TGCAGCGTCGGGTCGGGATCTGGAAACACCATATATTTT
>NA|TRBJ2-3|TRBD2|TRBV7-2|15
CASSHQRGGGDTQYF
TGTGCCAGCAGCCATCAGCGGGGTGGGGGAGATACGCAGTATTTT
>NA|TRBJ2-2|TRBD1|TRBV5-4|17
CASSRFTGATNTGELFF
TGTGCCAGCAGCCGGTTCACAGGGGCCACGAACACCGGGGAGCTGTTTTTT
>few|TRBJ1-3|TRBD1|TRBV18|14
CASSQQGAGNTIYF
TGTGCCAGCTCACAACAGGGGGCTGGAAACACCATATATTTT
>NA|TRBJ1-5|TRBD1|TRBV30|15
CAWSPRTGVNQPQHF
TGTGCCTGGAGCCCTAGGACAGGGGTAAATCAGCCCCAGCATTTT
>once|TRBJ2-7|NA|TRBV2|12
CASKAGAYEQYF
TGTGCCAGCAAGGCAGGGGCCTACGAGCAGTACTTC
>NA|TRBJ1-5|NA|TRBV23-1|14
CASSWQGMVQPQHF
TGCGCCAGCAGTTGGCAGGGGATGGTTCAGCCCCAGCATTTT